Described below is a single T cell receptor (beta chain) sequence and its context. This record comes from a study of blood T cells in healthy people across ages. Looking at the study overall: Template-switching capture recovered about one barcoded beta molecule per two T cells.

A J-beta primer mix and a sample-barcoded 5' primer were used in a second PCR of about 7 to 11 cycles. Tagging of each cDNA molecule was performed by a template-switch adaptor with 12 random nucleotides. Per sample, CDR3-containing paired-end reads numbered at least 3 million. Via MiXCR, TCRdb re-called the 5' RACE reads, giving one row per CDR3 protein. The table has over a million distinct CDR3 sequences, approximately 59% seen once; the top ten hold about 6.3%. Ten milliliters of peripheral blood were drawn from each donor. Germline lookup yields CDR1 MNHEY and CDR2 SVGAGI. This CDR3 comprises 14 residues. The J segment lost 5 bases and the V segment lost 6 bases, leaving 7 bases of the junction unmatched.

Material: blood. The rearrangement uses TRBV6-5 and TRBJ2-3, with 8 bases fitting TRBD2. The TCR comes from a man aged 18 to 30 in good health. This chain's CDR3 is CASSPSGWGDTQYF. For the CDR3, the DNA is TGTGCCAGCAGCCCTAGCGGGTGGGGAGATACGCAGTATTTT.